Shown below are 2 T cell receptor beta chains from a single sample sequenced in a study of human T cells and chemical hapten exposure. TCRdb re-analysed the RACE reads in MiXCR, keeping a single row per CDR3 protein. The data show 62,000 or so distinct CDR3 sequences, 9.5% to 13% seen once. The time point was: pre-sensitization, week 0. Treatment defined: therapeutic diphenylcyclopropenone sensitization with weekly scalp DPC. The sequencing used whole blood, collected in connection with sensitization to the hapten diphenylcyclopropenone (DPC). These TCRs come from a woman aged 45-65 years with alopecia areata. Some clones in this sample may be carry-over from other donors' samples.

The V gene is TRBV29-1, the J gene TRBJ2-3; 7 bases map to TRBD2. This CDR3 is built from 13 residues. J gave up 10 bases and V 2 bases, and 9 bases lay outside the gene matches. The V gene's germline CDR1 is SQVTM and CDR2 ANQGSEA. This CDR3 is CSVETRRGSAQYF. CDR3 DNA sequence: TGCAGCGTTGAAACTCGGCGGGGGTCGGCGCAGTATTTT.

V gene TRBV20-1 combines with J gene TRBJ2-7, with no clear D. The V end lost 0 bases, the J end lost 2 bases, and 14 bases lay between the germline ends. The germline gives CDR1 DFQATT, CDR2 SNEGSKA (reference sequence). The CDR3 runs 15 residues. The CDR3 region is CSARDGTGSTYEQYF. The CDR3, as DNA: TGCAGTGCTAGAGATGGAACGGGCTCTACCTACGAGCAGTACTTC.